The 15 T cell receptor beta chains below come from one sample, sequenced in a study of cytomegalovirus exposure and HLA in healthy donors. Researchers ran the PCR with 60 Vbeta and 13 Jbeta primers. Here immunoSEQ multiplex PCR was the method, and the copy in TCRdb shows in-frame clones only, minus some. The sample has more than 150,000 clones, roughly 78% seen once. Sequenced sample: PBMCs. Receptors were obtained from a woman under 40 in good health and CMV-seronegative.

As concerns this clone: Other DNA sequences of this sample code for an identical CDR3. The gene calls are TRBV30 and TRBJ2-5; 7 bases agree with TRBD2. CDR3 size: 11 residues. Per the germline V gene, CDR1 is GTSNPN and CDR2 is SVGIG (reference sequence). Trimming removed 5 bases from V and 4 bases from J; junction bases left unmatched: 1. The CDR3 sequence is CAWGGGETQYF. DNA of the CDR3: TGTGCCTGGGGCGGGGGAGAGACCCAGTACTTC.

The V call is TRBV5-1, the J call TRBJ2-3, with a tentative D call TRBD2 (5 bases). The ends were cut back, 0 bases at V and 5 bases at J, with 19 bases in the middle. Germline-derived CDR1 and CDR2 are SGHRS and YFSETQ. The CDR3 has 17 residues. CDR3 coding DNA: TGCGCCAGCAGCTTGGAAGGAAGGCCGAACGGAGGAGATACGCAGTATTTT. Encoded protein: CASSLEGRPNGGDTQYF.

V usage is TRBV19 and J usage is TRBJ2-5, with 8 positions matching TRBD1. CDR1 LNHDA and CDR2 SQIVND come from the germline V gene (reference sequence). The CDR3 extends over 14 amino acids. The V and J ends lost 5 bases and 5 bases, in that order; junction bases with no gene match: 7. For the CDR3, the DNA is TGTGCCAGTAGTCCCCAGGGGGCAAGGGAGACCCAGTACTTC. It encodes CASSPQGARETQYF.

The V and J genes are TRBV7-8 and TRBJ2-3; 7 nucleotides line up with TRBD2. The CDR3 runs to 15 residues. V shed 2 bases and J 2 bases; nucleotides not matched to a gene: 4. CDR1 is SGHVS and CDR2 is FQNEAQ in the germline V gene. In nucleotides, the CDR3 is TGTGCCAGCAGCTTAACAGCGGGGTTCACAGATACGCAGTATTTT. Protein product: CASSLTAGFTDTQYF. Full variable domain (remainder filled in from reference TRBV7-8 and TRBJ2-3): GAGVSQSPRYKVAKRGQDVALRCDPISGHVSLFWYQQALGQGPEFLTYFQNEAQLDKSGLPSDRFFAERPEGSVSTLKIQRTQQEDSAVYLCASSLTAGFTDTQYFGPGTRLTVL.

The V call is TRBV30, the J call TRBJ1-5; D perhaps matches TRBD1 (5 bases). The CDR3 loop spans 14 amino acids. Germline V gene data show CDR1 as GTSNPN and CDR2 as SVGIG (reference sequence). The germline V and J ends were trimmed by 3 bases and 4 bases, with 13 bases remaining between them. The CDR3 loop is CAWSHGAPNQPQHF. For the CDR3, the DNA is TGTGCCTGGAGCCATGGGGCCCCGAATCAGCCCCAGCATTTT.

The chain links TRBV15 to TRBJ1-5; 11 nucleotides match TRBD1. CDR3 length: 15 amino acids. Trimming removed 5 bases from V and 6 bases from J; junction bases left unmatched: 6. Germline CDR1 is LNHNV and CDR2 is YYDKDF (reference sequence). CDR3 DNA sequence: TGTGCCACCAGCGATGGACAGGGGGCTAGTCAGCCCCAGCATTTT. It translates to CATSDGQGASQPQHF.

In its sample, this clone was seen a few times. This rearrangement joins TRBV5-1 to TRBJ2-1; 7 bases map to TRBD1. The germline CDR1 and CDR2 sequences are SGHRS and YFSETQ. V was clipped by 2 bases and J by 8 bases; unmatched bases: 7. The CDR3 consists of 14 residues. The CDR3 region is CASSFGQVGDEQFF. CDR3 nucleotide sequence: TGCGCCAGCAGCTTCGGACAGGTCGGCGATGAGCAGTTCTTC.

This clone has just a few counts. The DNA of the CDR3 is TGCAGCGTTGAGGCCGGCTACACCTTC. Its protein is CSVEAGYTF. This rearrangement joins TRBV29-1 to TRBJ1-2; D is undetermined. This CDR3 is 9 amino acids long. The germline CDR1 and CDR2 sequences are SQVTM and ANQGSEA. The V end lost 3 bases, the J end lost 8 bases, and 4 bases lay between the germline ends.

This clone was seen a few times. The V gene is TRBV4-1, the J gene TRBJ2-5; 8 nucleotides agree with TRBD1. V shed 3 bases, J shed 4 bases, and the junction held 4 bases outside the gene matches. The CDR3 contains 14 residues. Germline loops: CDR1 MGHRA, CDR2 YSYEKL. DNA for the CDR3: TGCGCCAGCAGCCAGGACAGGGACGGAGAGACCCAGTACTTC. It codes for CASSQDRDGETQYF.

The chain is built from TRBV5-1 and TRBJ2-3; 7 bases are a match to TRBD2. The germline V gene encodes CDR1 SGHRS and CDR2 YFSETQ. J was trimmed by 4 bases and V by 4 bases; bases with no gene match: 9. The CDR3 loop spans 15 amino acids. CDR3 protein: CASSKDPAGADTQYF. The CDR3 DNA is TGCGCCAGCAGCAAGGACCCTGCGGGGGCAGATACGCAGTATTTT.

This chain uses TRBV7-2 with TRBJ1-5, with a weak D call TRBD1 (6 bases). CDR3 length equals 13 residues. Germline CDR1 is SGHTA and CDR2 is FQGNSA. With 4 bases removed from V and 6 bases from J, the gap between germline ends came to 10 bases. The CDR3 loop is CASSSSGVQPQHF. Here the CDR3 DNA reads TGTGCCAGCAGCTCCTCAGGGGTTCAGCCCCAGCATTTT.

This rearrangement joins TRBV7-3 to TRBJ2-3; TRBD2 matches 10 bases. From germline, CDR1 is SGHTA and CDR2 FQGTGA. The CDR3 covers 17 residues. The V and J ends lost 1 base and 3 bases, in that order; junction bases with no gene match: 7. The CDR3 spells CASSLNRLAGATDTQYF. CDR3 DNA sequence: TGTGCCAGCAGCTTAAATAGACTAGCGGGTGCAACAGATACGCAGTATTTT.

This chain joins TRBV11-2 and TRBJ1-5, with no clear D. The CDR3 totals 13 residues. Germline lookup yields CDR1 SGHAT and CDR2 FQNNGV. V was shortened by 0 bases and J by 5 bases, with 5 bases between the two germline ends. CDR3 nucleotide sequence: TGTGCCAGCAGCTTAGAAGCGCATCAGCCCCAGCATTTT. Residues: CASSLEAHQPQHF.

About this clone itself: One end of the junction varies from germline; a read error may be responsible. The rearrangement uses TRBV29-1 and TRBJ1-1; D call uncertain. The germline V gene encodes CDR1 SQVTM and CDR2 ANQGSEA. This CDR3 comprises 14 residues. The CDR3 reads CGVVPRLTNTEAFF. The CDR3 nucleotides read TGCGGCGTTGTACCCAGACTAACCAACACTGAAGCTTTCTTT.

The chain carries TRBV15 and TRBJ1-2; 7 bases line up with TRBD1. The CDR3 covers 15 residues. CDR1 is LNHNV, CDR2 YYDKDF, per germline (reference sequence). Unmatched junction bases numbered 5, after V lost 0 bases and J lost 4 bases. CDR3 loop: CATSRDKKGAYGYTF. The DNA of the CDR3 is TGTGCCACCAGCAGAGATAAGAAGGGGGCCTATGGCTACACCTTC.